This T cell receptor beta chain was recovered during a study of beta chain features in type 1 diabetes. The study's findings and limits: Significant though moderate, a shortening of TCRB CDR3s appeared in all four CD4+ subsets of Type 1 diabetes patients.

The whole isolated RNA underwent reverse transcription, so sequencing captured expressed TCRB transcripts. Sequencing was performed with immunoSEQ multiplex PCR; in TCRdb, only in-frame clones are kept and a portion is missing. The table shows 100,000 to 150,000 clones, with about 10% occurring only once. About this clone: Antigen: not known.

The CDR3 spans 14 residues. Germline V lookup: CDR1 MNHEY, CDR2 SVGAGI. The V gene end was trimmed by 6 bases and the J gene end by 2 bases; junction bases not matched to a gene: 4. This sequence was found in a man under 40 with type 1 diabetes. V and J are TRBV6-5 and TRBJ2-1; 7 nucleotides match TRBD1. The sequencing input was central memory CD4+ T cells from blood. The CDR3 region has the DNA TGTGCCAGCAGGGTAGGACAGGCCTACAATGAGCAGTTCTTC. Its translation is CASRVGQAYNEQFF.